These 27 T cell receptor beta chains were all obtained from the same sample, sequenced in a study of cytomegalovirus exposure and HLA in healthy donors. Primers: 60 Vbeta forward and 13 Jbeta reverse. Repertoires were generated with immunoSEQ multiplex PCR, while TCRdb's copy carries only in-frame clones and drops some. The table records 80,000 to 100,000 clones, 80% to 90% of them present only once. Sequencing was carried out using PBMCs. The receptors stem from a man aged 40-49 years in good health and CMV-seronegative.

The rearrangement links TRBV27 to TRBJ2-1, with 15 bases that match TRBD2. V trimming: 3 bases; J trimming: 0 bases; junction bases outside the gene matches: 3. CDR1 and CDR2 from the germline V gene are MNHEY and SMNVEV (reference sequence). The CDR3 covers 18 residues. CDR3: CASSFRGLAGGSYNEQFF. The DNA of the CDR3 is TGTGCCAGCAGTTTTCGGGGACTAGCGGGGGGCTCCTACAATGAGCAGTTCTTC.

The V call is TRBV19, the J call TRBJ2-3, with TRBD2 matching 13 bases. The CDR3 consists of 17 residues. Germline CDR1 reads LNHDA; CDR2 reads SQIVND (reference sequence). With V trimmed by 6 bases and J by 4 bases, 10 bases remained unmatched. This CDR3 is CASSQLGTSGVPDTQYF. The DNA for the CDR3 is TGTGCCAGTAGCCAACTTGGGACTAGCGGGGTCCCAGATACGCAGTATTTT. Together with reference TRBV19 and TRBJ2-3, the CDR3 gives the full variable domain: DGGITQSPKYLFRKEGQNVTLSCEQNLNHDAMYWYRQDPGQGLRLIYYSQIVNDFQKGDIAEGYSVSREKKESFPLTVTSAQKNPTAFYLCASSQLGTSGVPDTQYFGPGTRLTVL.

The chain employs TRBV2 and TRBJ2-7; D unclear. Deletions cut 4 bases from V and 6 bases from J, with 7 bases between. This CDR3 is 11 amino acids long. In germline, CDR1 is SNHLY, CDR2 FYNNEI. CDR3 sequence reads: CASSGSPEQYF. DNA of the CDR3: TGTGCCAGCAGTGGCAGTCCCGAGCAGTACTTC.

V and J are TRBV18 and TRBJ2-5, with D perhaps TRBD2 (6 bases). The CDR3 totals 15 residues. Between the trimmed V and J ends, which lost 1 base and 7 bases, there was a span of 16 bases. Germline CDR1 KGHSH, CDR2 LQKENI. The CDR3 DNA sequence: TGTGCCAGCTCACCACGGCAGGCCACCGGGGGGACCCAGTACTTC. This encodes CASSPRQATGGTQYF.

This sequence joins TRBV27 and TRBJ1-4, with D unclear. CDR3 length equals 13 residues. The V gene lost 7 bases and the J gene lost 10 bases, with 16 bases spanning the gap. Germline-derived CDR1 and CDR2 are MNHEY and SMNVEV (reference sequence). As DNA, the CDR3 is TGTGCCAGCATTGGACGGTCGGGAGGAAAACTGTTTTTT. Protein: CASIGRSGGKLFF.

This clone appeared once. The chain links TRBV30 to TRBJ2-7, with no clear D. Germline V CDR1 and CDR2: GTSNPN, SVGIG (reference sequence). CDR3 length equals 13 residues. Trimming pared 0 bases from V and 4 bases from J, leaving 10 bases between. The CDR3 bases are TGTGCCTGGAGTGTCGACATAAGTTACGAGCAGTACTTC. Translated, it gives CAWSVDISYEQYF.

The rearrangement joins TRBV5-1 to TRBJ2-7; D is unresolved. CDR1 SGHRS and CDR2 YFSETQ come from the germline V gene. Between the trimmed V and J ends, which lost 4 bases and 7 bases, there was a span of 15 bases. The CDR3 runs 13 residues. CDR3 in DNA: TGCGCCAGCAGCCCAGGTTTAACGCAGGAGCAGTACTTC. It encodes CASSPGLTQEQYF.

This clone showed up just a few times. The chain employs TRBV18 and TRBJ1-1; possible D gene TRBD1, 5 bases. Per the germline V gene, CDR1 is KGHSH and CDR2 is LQKENI. Trimming stripped 3 bases from V and 0 bases from J, with 11 bases between. This CDR3 is built from 15 residues. CDR3 amino acids: CASSPLRELNTEAFF. CDR3 DNA sequence: TGTGCCAGCTCACCCCTCAGGGAATTGAACACTGAAGCTTTCTTT. Combining the CDR3 with reference TRBV18 and TRBJ1-1 gives the whole variable domain NAGVMQNPRHLVRRRGQEARLRCSPMKGHSHVYWYRQLPEEGLKFMVYLQKENIIDESGMPKERFSAEFPKEGPSILRIQQVVRGDSAAYFCASSPLRELNTEAFFGQGTRLTVV.

The V gene is TRBV5-4, the J gene TRBJ2-5, with D maybe TRBD2 (7 bases). The CDR3 consists of 15 residues. Trimming took off 4 bases at V and 5 bases at J, with 18 bases between the two ends. Per the germline V gene, CDR1 is SGHNT and CDR2 is YYREEE (reference sequence). DNA of the CDR3: TGTGCCAGCAGCCCTCTGGTAGGGGGGGCTGAGACCCAGTACTTC. Residues: CASSPLVGGAETQYF. Combining the CDR3 with reference TRBV5-4 and TRBJ2-5 gives the whole variable domain ETGVTQSPTHLIKTRGQQVTLRCSSQSGHNTVSWYQQALGQGPQFIFQYYREEENGRGNFPPRFSGLQFPNYSSELNVNALELDDSALYLCASSPLVGGAETQYFGPGTRLLVL.

The chain joins TRBV5-6 to TRBJ1-4; D gene unclear. CDR3 length: 16 residues. The V gene's germline CDR1 is SGHDT and CDR2 YYEEEE. V was cut by 2 bases and J by 0 bases, with 11 bases left in between. The CDR3 sequence is CASSFMAAPTNEKLFF. In DNA form, the CDR3 reads TGTGCCAGCAGCTTTATGGCGGCACCAACTAATGAAAAACTGTTTTTT. The full variable domain, rest sourced from reference TRBV5-6 and TRBJ1-4, is DAGVTQSPTHLIKTRGQQVTLRCSPKSGHDTVSWYQQALGQGPQFIFQYYEEEERQRGNFPDRFSGHQFPNYSSELNVNALLLGDSALYLCASSFMAAPTNEKLFFGSGTQLSVL.

This clone was recorded once. The V and J genes are TRBV5-4 and TRBJ2-3; 9 bases fit TRBD1. CDR3 length: 19 amino acids. J lost 0 bases, V lost 3 bases, and 14 bases had no gene match. Germline V CDR1 and CDR2: SGHNT, YYREEE (reference sequence). CDR3 in amino acids: CASSSAGTGIYSSTDTQYF. The DNA for the CDR3 is TGTGCCAGCAGCTCCGCTGGGACAGGGATTTATTCTAGCACAGATACGCAGTATTTT.

J is TRBJ2-1 and V is TRBV15, with 7 bases identical to TRBD2. V gave up 3 bases and J gave up 4 bases; unmatched junction bases: 15. Germline V gives CDR1 LNHNV, CDR2 YYDKDF (reference sequence). This CDR3 has 18 amino acids. The CDR3, as DNA: TGTGCCACCAGCAGTGATACCAAACTCGCCGGGAGGTACAATGAGCAGTTCTTC. Translating it yields CATSSDTKLAGRYNEQFF. The variable domain in full, completed from reference TRBV15 and TRBJ2-1, reads DAMVIQNPRYQVTQFGKPVTLSCSQTLNHNVMYWYQQKSSQAPKLLFHYYDKDFNNEADTPDNFQSRRPNTSFCFLDIRSPGLGDTAMYLCATSSDTKLAGRYNEQFFGPGTRLTVL.

This rearrangement joins TRBV6-1 to TRBJ2-2, with 8 nucleotides matching TRBD2. This CDR3 contains 14 residues. Germline assignment: CDR1 MNHNS and CDR2 SASEGT. V lost 8 bases and J lost 7; bases outside the gene matches: 9. The CDR3 sequence is CASVRGGRVGELFF. The CDR3 DNA is TGTGCCAGCGTTCGGGGGGGGCGTGTCGGGGAGCTGTTTTTT.

The V call is TRBV27, the J call TRBJ2-7; TRBD1 matches 8 bases. Per germline, CDR1 MNHEY and CDR2 SMNVEV (reference sequence). CDR3 size: 17 residues. The V and J ends lost 6 bases and 2 bases, in that order; junction bases with no gene match: 15. CDR3 DNA: TGTGCCAGCAGCTCAAGGATTCAGGGGGCAGACGCCTACGAGCAGTACTTC. Amino acids: CASSSRIQGADAYEQYF.

The J gene is TRBJ1-2, the V gene TRBV28, with TRBD1 matching 10 bases. The CDR3 length is 14 residues. The germline V gene has CDR1 MDHEN and CDR2 SYDVKM. Unmatched junction bases numbered 8, after V lost 8 bases and J lost 5 bases. The CDR3 DNA follows: TGTGCCAGCTCGACATCGGACAGGGGGTATGGCTACACCTTC. It yields the protein CASSTSDRGYGYTF.

This clone has only one observation. This chain uses TRBV7-9 with TRBJ1-4, with D tentatively TRBD1 (5 bases). V gave up 4 bases and J gave up 7 bases, with 10 bases separating them. In germline, CDR1 is SEHNR, CDR2 FQNEAQ (reference sequence). CDR3 length: 13 residues. CDR3 in DNA: TGTGCCAGCAGCTGGGGGGAGCTTGAAAAACTGTTTTTT. It yields the protein CASSWGELEKLFF.

This clone came up a few times. The chain recombines TRBV5-1 with TRBJ2-5; 7 bases are shared with TRBD1. The CDR3 covers 14 residues. Trimming took 4 bases from V and 3 from J; bases not matched to a gene: 6. Germline V CDR1 and CDR2: SGHRS, YFSETQ. Here the CDR3 DNA reads TGCGCCAGCAGCACCGGGACAGCCAAAGAGACCCAGTACTTC. Amino acid sequence: CASSTGTAKETQYF.

This clone is a singleton in its sample. V is TRBV19 and J is TRBJ1-6; D may be TRBD1 (5 bases). The CDR3 runs 14 residues. V lost 10 bases and J 7 bases, leaving 17 bases between the germline ends. The V gene's germline CDR1 is LNHDA and CDR2 SQIVND (reference sequence). The CDR3 spells CATLQERLNSPLHF. The CDR3 nucleotides read TGTGCCACCTTACAGGAAAGACTGAATTCACCCCTCCACTTT.

The gene calls are TRBV5-8 and TRBJ2-7; D gene uncertain. V lost 0 bases and J lost 7, with 17 bases in between. In germline, CDR1 is SGHTS, CDR2 YDEGEE. There are 15 residues in the CDR3. The CDR3 DNA is TGTGCCAGCAGCTTGGTCCATTGGAGTCAATGGGAGCAGTACTTC. It is translated as CASSLVHWSQWEQYF. The full variable domain, in which reference TRBV5-8 and TRBJ2-7 provide the parts outside the CDR3, is EAGVTQSPTHLIKTRGQQATLRCSPISGHTSVYWYQQALGLGLQFLLWYDEGEERNRGNFPPRFSGRQFPNYSSELNVNALELEDSALYLCASSLVHWSQWEQYFGPGTRLTVT.

The rearrangement uses TRBV27 and TRBJ2-7; D is possibly TRBD1 (5 bases). The V and J ends lost 2 bases and 6 bases respectively, with 14 bases between them. The CDR3 contains 14 residues. CDR1 MNHEY and CDR2 SMNVEV come from the germline V gene (reference sequence). The CDR3 loop reads CASSLRAGAREQYF. CDR3 sequence (DNA): TGTGCCAGCAGTTTACGCGCTGGGGCCCGCGAGCAGTACTTC.

This clone has just one count. This chain's CDR3 is CASSARGFNSPLHF. CDR3 bases: TGTGCCAGCAGTGCTCGCGGGTTTAATTCACCCCTCCACTTT. This chain uses TRBV2 with TRBJ1-6; D unresolved. Germline V CDR1 and CDR2: SNHLY, FYNNEI. With 4 bases removed from V and 6 bases from J, the gap between germline ends came to 10 bases. The CDR3 is 14 amino acids.

This chain links TRBV19 with TRBJ2-5, with D tentatively TRBD1 (6 bases). In germline, CDR1 is LNHDA, CDR2 SQIVND (reference sequence). Trimming removed 3 bases at V and 7 bases at J, with 12 bases between. This CDR3 has 13 amino acids. The DNA of the CDR3 is TGTGCCAGTAGTATCCAGGGGACGGGGACCCAGTACTTC. Protein product: CASSIQGTGTQYF.

The rearrangement uses TRBV28 and TRBJ1-6; 7 bases line up with TRBD1. The germline V gene has CDR1 MDHEN and CDR2 SYDVKM. The CDR3 has 16 residues. V dropped 6 bases and J dropped 4; count of bases not matched to a gene: 9. CDR3: CASSPPGQLYNSPLHF. The CDR3 coding sequence is TGTGCCAGCAGCCCACCGGGACAGCTATATAATTCACCCCTCCACTTT. The whole variable domain, remainder taken from reference TRBV28 and TRBJ1-6, is DVKVTQSSRYLVKRTGEKVFLECVQDMDHENMFWYRQDPGLGLRLIYFSYDVKMKEKGDIPEGYSVSREKKERFSLILESASTNQTSMYLCASSPPGQLYNSPLHFGNGTRLTVT.

V and J are TRBV19 and TRBJ1-6; D is ambiguous. Trimming shortened V by 7 bases and J by 7 bases, and 20 bases separated the two germline ends. The CDR3 consists of 16 residues. Germline CDR1 reads LNHDA; CDR2 reads SQIVND (reference sequence). CDR3 DNA: TGTGCCAGTAACGGAGGACTGCAGTCTCTAAATTCACCCCTCCACTTT. This codes for CASNGGLQSLNSPLHF.

The chain links TRBV5-6 to TRBJ2-1; 7 bases match TRBD1. The CDR3 is made up of 15 amino acids. J lost 4 bases, V lost 0 bases, and 4 bases had no gene match. From germline, CDR1 is SGHDT and CDR2 YYEEEE. The CDR3 DNA reads TGTGCCAGCAGCTTGGGGGACAGCAATTACAATGAGCAGTTCTTC. Translation gives CASSLGDSNYNEQFF.

This chain joins TRBV5-4 and TRBJ2-7, with a tentative D call TRBD2 (5 bases). This CDR3 has 14 residues. V was cut by 4 bases and J by 4 bases, with 15 bases left in between. Germline values: CDR1 SGHNT, CDR2 YYREEE (reference sequence). CDR3 DNA: TGTGCCAGCAGCCCCAGAGGGTTACTATACGAGCAGTACTTC. This encodes CASSPRGLLYEQYF.

V usage is TRBV5-4 and J usage is TRBJ2-5; 11 positions match TRBD2. The germline gives CDR1 SGHNT, CDR2 YYREEE (reference sequence). The junction had 19 bases not matched to a gene; V was cut back by 1 base and J by 11 bases. CDR3 length: 18 amino acids. The CDR3 reads CASSLRFSASGGTLEQYF. CDR3 bases: TGTGCCAGCAGCTTGAGGTTCTCGGCTAGCGGGGGGACCTTGGAGCAGTACTTC.